Presented here are 21 T cell receptor beta chains from one specimen sequenced in a study of a mutant IDH1 vaccine in newly diagnosed glioma. The time point is: baseline, week 1 (first vaccination visit). Treatment meaning: pre-vaccination baseline after standard-of-care therapy. Clones were read by immunoSEQ multiplex PCR, and TCRdb kept only the in-frame ones, dropping some. The sample contains approximately 70,000 clones, more than 65% of which appear only once. This specimen consisted of PBMCs, obtained from a glioma patient treated with radiotherapy, temozolomide or both. Every receptor here comes from a man aged 50-60 years with glioma.

This sequence joins TRBV30 and TRBJ2-3; D remains ambiguous. This CDR3 region has 12 residues. The germline V and J ends were trimmed by 1 base and 6 bases, with 8 bases remaining between them. Germline lookup yields CDR1 GTSNPN and CDR2 SVGIG (reference sequence). The CDR3 loop is CAWSGITDTQYF. CDR3 nucleotide sequence: TGTGCCTGGAGTGGCATCACGGATACGCAGTATTTT.

This sequence joins TRBV4-3 and TRBJ2-2; 7 positions agree with TRBD2. The ends lost 0 bases at V and 1 base at J; junction bases unmatched: 5. The CDR3 runs to 17 residues. CDR1 and CDR2 from the germline V gene are LGHNA and YSLEER. CDR3 region: CASSQDLIAGNTGELFF. The CDR3 region has the DNA TGCGCCAGCAGCCAAGATTTAATAGCGGGGAACACCGGGGAGCTGTTTTTT.

The count of this clone is one. An end of the junction does not agree with germline; a read error may underlie this. The rearrangement joins TRBV23-1 to TRBJ1-3; D unclear. TRBV23-1 falls under the ORF class, with uncertain function. The CDR3 runs 15 residues. DNA for the CDR3: TGCGCCAGGAGTCGACGCCGTCCCTCTGGAAACACCATATATTTT. Its protein product is CARSRRRPSGNTIYF.

V usage is TRBV7-2 and J usage is TRBJ1-5; D unresolved. The CDR3 extends over 13 amino acids. V was clipped by 0 bases and J by 6 bases, with 6 bases between them. CDR1 is SGHTA, CDR2 FQGNSA, per germline. In nucleotides, the CDR3 is TGTGCCAGCAGCTTAGCGGAAGTTCAGCCCCAGCATTTT. Encoded protein: CASSLAEVQPQHF. The full variable domain, its missing parts supplied by reference TRBV7-2 and TRBJ1-5, is GAGVSQSPSNKVTEKGKDVELRCDPISGHTALYWYRQSLGQGLEFLIYFQGNSAPDKSGLPSDRFSAERTGGSVSTLTIQRTQQEDSAVYLCASSLAEVQPQHFGDGTRLSIL.

The gene calls are TRBV5-4 and TRBJ2-3; tentative D call: TRBD2 (5 bases). From germline, CDR1 is SGHNT and CDR2 YYREEE (reference sequence). CDR3 size: 15 residues. V dropped 2 bases and J dropped 3 bases, with 13 bases sitting between them. CDR3 in amino acids: CASSLGHSGTDTQYF. As DNA, the CDR3 is TGTGCCAGCAGCTTAGGGCATTCGGGAACAGATACGCAGTATTTT.

The chain combines TRBV5-4 with TRBJ2-1; the D gene is possibly TRBD1 (6 bases). This CDR3 contains 14 residues. The germline CDR1 and CDR2 sequences are SGHNT and YYREEE (reference sequence). V was shortened by 1 base and J by 3 bases, with 8 bases between the two germline ends. The CDR3 DNA reads as TGTGCCAGCAGCTTGTGGGGGCGCTACAATGAGCAGTTCTTC. Translating it yields CASSLWGRYNEQFF. The full variable domain, rest sourced from reference TRBV5-4 and TRBJ2-1, is ETGVTQSPTHLIKTRGQQVTLRCSSQSGHNTVSWYQQALGQGPQFIFQYYREEENGRGNFPPRFSGLQFPNYSSELNVNALELDDSALYLCASSLWGRYNEQFFGPGTRLTVL.

V and J are TRBV2 and TRBJ1-1; possible D gene TRBD1, 5 bases. This CDR3 has 11 amino acids. Germline V gene data show CDR1 as SNHLY and CDR2 as FYNNEI. V gave up 3 bases and J gave up 10 bases, with 9 bases separating them. CDR3 bases: TGTGCCAGCAGTGAGGGGAGGGGAGCTTTCTTT. Translated, it gives CASSEGRGAFF.

This clone has just a few counts. This chain uses TRBV6-6 with TRBJ1-5; D uncertain. V lost 4 bases and J 1 base, leaving 5 bases between the germline ends. Germline CDR1 reads MNHNY; CDR2 reads SVGAGI (reference sequence). The CDR3 totals 13 residues. The CDR3 nucleotides are TGTGCCAGCAGTTCCGGAAGCAATCAGCCCCAGCATTTT. Translation gives CASSSGSNQPQHF.

The genes are TRBV15 and TRBJ1-5, with TRBD1 as a possible D gene (6 bases). CDR1 is LNHNV and CDR2 is YYDKDF in the germline V gene (reference sequence). CDR3 length equals 16 residues. V dropped 1 base and J dropped 7 bases, with 17 bases sitting between them. The CDR3 DNA is TGTGCCACCAGCAGAGGAGTGGACAGTCCCGGGCAGCCCCAGCATTTT. Translating it yields CATSRGVDSPGQPQHF.

The gene calls are TRBV13 and TRBJ1-1; D is possibly TRBD1 (6 bases). The V and J ends lost 5 bases and 5 bases respectively, with 12 bases between them. CDR1 PRHDT and CDR2 FYEKMQ come from the germline V gene (reference sequence). There are 13 residues in the CDR3. The CDR3 DNA reads TGTGCCAGCAGCCCAAGGGGGGGAACTGAAGCTTTCTTT. Translating it yields CASSPRGGTEAFF.

On this clone itself: Other DNA sequences in the same sample also yield this CDR3. The J gene is TRBJ1-3, the V gene TRBV5-4; no clear D. Germline CDR1 is SGHNT and CDR2 is YYREEE (reference sequence). V gave up 0 bases and J gave up 0 bases, with 7 bases separating them. The CDR3 runs to 15 residues. CDR3: CASSLASASGNTIYF. The CDR3 region has the DNA TGTGCCAGCAGCTTGGCTTCGGCCTCTGGAAACACCATATATTTT.

The chain links TRBV4-1 to TRBJ2-7, with TRBD1 identical over 9 bases. Germline CDR1 and CDR2: MGHRA and YSYEKL. This CDR3 has 15 amino acids. The V segment lost 3 bases and the J segment 5 bases; nucleotides outside the gene matches: 8. The CDR3 nucleotides are TGCGCCAGCAGCCACTTGGGACAGGGTGTCAACGAGCAGTACTTC. As protein: CASSHLGQGVNEQYF.

This clone showed up just once. The gene calls are TRBV19 and TRBJ2-7; the D gene could be TRBD1 or TRBD2 (5 bases each). The V end was cut by 0 bases, the J end by 0 bases, with 9 bases between. The germline gives CDR1 LNHDA, CDR2 SQIVND (reference sequence). This CDR3 has 15 amino acids. The CDR3: CASSIEPGTSYEQYF. CDR3 bases: TGTGCCAGTAGTATAGAGCCAGGGACCTCCTACGAGCAGTACTTC.

The CDR3 DNA reads TGTGCCTGGAGTGGTAAGGGGATGATGAACACTGAAGCTTTCTTT. It is translated as CAWSGKGMMNTEAFF. This sequence joins TRBV30 and TRBJ1-1; possible D gene TRBD1, 5 bases. Trimming removed 1 base from V and 0 bases from J, with 12 bases in between. The germline V gene has CDR1 GTSNPN and CDR2 SVGIG (reference sequence). CDR3 length: 15 residues. Full variable domain (remainder filled in from reference TRBV30 and TRBJ1-1): SQTIHQWPATLVQPVGSPLSLECTVEGTSNPNLYWYRQAAGRGLQLLFYSVGIGQISSEVPQNLSASRPQDRQFILSSKKLLLSDSGFYLCAWSGKGMMNTEAFFGQGTRLTVV.

This clone has only one observation. The CDR3 spells CASSPPGANVLTF. CDR3 in DNA: TGTGCCAGCAGTCCCCCTGGGGCCAACGTCCTGACTTTC. V is TRBV6-5 and J is TRBJ2-6; D gene unclear. Trimming removed 5 bases at V and 2 bases at J, with 4 bases between. This CDR3 has 13 residues. Germline loops: CDR1 MNHEY, CDR2 SVGAGI.

The gene calls are TRBV4-2 and TRBJ2-7, with TRBD1 identical over 8 bases. CDR3 size: 15 residues. Germline V gene data show CDR1 as LGHNA and CDR2 as YNFKEQ. Trimming cost V 3 bases and J 1 base; bases outside gene matches: 5. CDR3 coding DNA: TGTGCCAGCAGCCACCACAGGGGGTCATCCTACGAGCAGTACTTC. Amino acids: CASSHHRGSSYEQYF.

The chain combines TRBV18 with TRBJ1-3; a weak D match, TRBD1 (5 bases). Per germline, CDR1 KGHSH and CDR2 LQKENI. V lost 3 bases and J 3 bases, leaving 21 bases between the germline ends. This CDR3 is built from 18 residues. The CDR3 region has the DNA TGTGCCAGCTCACCGCTATCGACAGTCTCGGCGCTTGGAAACACCATATATTTT. Translated, it gives CASSPLSTVSALGNTIYF.

The chain combines TRBV7-8 with TRBJ1-4; 7 bases map to TRBD1. Unmatched junction bases numbered 4, after V lost 2 bases and J lost 13 bases. CDR3 length equals 12 residues. Germline loops: CDR1 SGHVS, CDR2 FQNEAQ. Here the CDR3 reads CASSLSGQRLFF. DNA for the CDR3: TGTGCCAGCAGCTTATCGGGACAGAGACTGTTTTTT.

This chain connects TRBV7-2 to TRBJ2-5; possibly TRBD2 for D (6 bases). TRBJ2-7 matches the DNA end more closely, so the J call is doubtful. CDR3 length: 15 residues. Looked up from germline, CDR1 is SGHTA and CDR2 is FQGNSA. CDR3 protein: CASSAQRTAGYEQYF. CDR3 nucleotides: TGTGCCAGCAGCGCCCAACGAACAGCGGGCTACGAGCAGTACTTC.

The chain combines TRBV30 with TRBJ2-1; possibly TRBD1 or TRBD2 for D (5 bases each). Germline V CDR1 and CDR2: GTSNPN, SVGIG (reference sequence). This CDR3 has 13 residues. Trimming took 3 bases from V and 5 from J, leaving 11 bases between them. The CDR3 reads CAWRGTGHNEQFF. CDR3 in DNA: TGTGCCTGGAGGGGCACGGGACACAATGAGCAGTTCTTC. The full variable domain, its missing parts supplied by reference TRBV30 and TRBJ2-1, is SQTIHQWPATLVQPVGSPLSLECTVEGTSNPNLYWYRQAAGRGLQLLFYSVGIGQISSEVPQNLSASRPQDRQFILSSKKLLLSDSGFYLCAWRGTGHNEQFFGPGTRLTVL.

V usage is TRBV5-4 and J usage is TRBJ1-1; 7 bases map to TRBD1. This CDR3 region has 16 residues. Unmatched junction bases numbered 5, after V lost 0 bases and J lost 0 bases. Germline assignment: CDR1 SGHNT and CDR2 YYREEE (reference sequence). DNA of the CDR3: TGTGCCAGCAGCTTGGGAGGCAGGGGGGTGAACACTGAAGCTTTCTTT. Translation gives CASSLGGRGVNTEAFF.